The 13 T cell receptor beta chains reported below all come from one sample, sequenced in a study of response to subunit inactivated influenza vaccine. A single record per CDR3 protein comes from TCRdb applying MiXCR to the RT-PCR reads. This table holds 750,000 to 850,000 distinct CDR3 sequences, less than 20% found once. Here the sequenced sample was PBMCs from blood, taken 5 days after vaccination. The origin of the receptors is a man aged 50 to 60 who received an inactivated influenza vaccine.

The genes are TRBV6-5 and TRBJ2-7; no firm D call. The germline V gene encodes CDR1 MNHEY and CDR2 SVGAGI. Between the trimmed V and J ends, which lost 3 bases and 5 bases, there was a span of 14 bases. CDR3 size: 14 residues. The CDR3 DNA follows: TGTGCCAGCAGTTATTACACAAGTCGGGACGAGCAGTACTTC. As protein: CASSYYTSRDEQYF.

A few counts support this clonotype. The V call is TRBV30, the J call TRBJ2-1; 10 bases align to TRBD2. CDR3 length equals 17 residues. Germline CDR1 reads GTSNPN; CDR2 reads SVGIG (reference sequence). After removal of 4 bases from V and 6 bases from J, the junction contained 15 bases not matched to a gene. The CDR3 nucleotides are TGTGCCTGGACCCATGGACTAGCGGCCACACCTCTCAATGAGCAGTTCTTC. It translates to CAWTHGLAATPLNEQFF.

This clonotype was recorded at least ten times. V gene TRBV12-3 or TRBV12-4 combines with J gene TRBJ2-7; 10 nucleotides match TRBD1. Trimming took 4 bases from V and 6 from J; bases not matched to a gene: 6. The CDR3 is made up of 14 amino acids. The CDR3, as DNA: TGTGCCAGCAGTTCCGGGACAGGGGCCTCCGAGCAGTACTTC. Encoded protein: CASSSGTGASEQYF.

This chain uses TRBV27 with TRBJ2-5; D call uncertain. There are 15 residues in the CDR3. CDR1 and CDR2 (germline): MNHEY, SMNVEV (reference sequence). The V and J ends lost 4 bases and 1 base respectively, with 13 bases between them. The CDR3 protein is CASSYFGERQETQYF. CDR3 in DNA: TGTGCCAGCAGTTACTTTGGGGAACGCCAAGAGACCCAGTACTTC.

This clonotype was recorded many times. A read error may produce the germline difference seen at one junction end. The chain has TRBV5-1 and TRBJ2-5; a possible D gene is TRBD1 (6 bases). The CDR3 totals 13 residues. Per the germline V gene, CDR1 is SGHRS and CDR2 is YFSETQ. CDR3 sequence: CASSLGAKETQYF. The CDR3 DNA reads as TGTGCCAGCAGCTTGGGGGCGAAGGAGACCCAGTACTTC. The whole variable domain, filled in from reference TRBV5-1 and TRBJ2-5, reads KAGVTQTPRYLIKTRGQQVTLSCSPISGHRSVSWYQQTPGQGLQFLFEYFSETQRNKGNFPGRFSGRQFSNSRSEMNVSTLELGDSALYLCASSLGAKETQYFGPGTRLLVL.

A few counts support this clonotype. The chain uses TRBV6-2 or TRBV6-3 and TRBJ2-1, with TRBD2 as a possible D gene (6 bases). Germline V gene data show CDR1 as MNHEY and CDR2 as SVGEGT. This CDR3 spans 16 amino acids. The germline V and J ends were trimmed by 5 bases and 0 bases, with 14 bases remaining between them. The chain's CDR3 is CASSRDSLSSYNEQFF. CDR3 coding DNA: TGTGCCAGCAGTAGGGACTCCCTCAGCTCCTACAATGAGCAGTTCTTC.

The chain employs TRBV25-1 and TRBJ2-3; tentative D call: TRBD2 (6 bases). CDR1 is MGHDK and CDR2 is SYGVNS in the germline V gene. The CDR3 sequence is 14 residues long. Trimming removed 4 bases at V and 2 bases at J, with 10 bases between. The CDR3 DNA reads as TGTGCCAGCAGTGTGGGAGGAGCCACAGATACGCAGTATTTT. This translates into CASSVGGATDTQYF.

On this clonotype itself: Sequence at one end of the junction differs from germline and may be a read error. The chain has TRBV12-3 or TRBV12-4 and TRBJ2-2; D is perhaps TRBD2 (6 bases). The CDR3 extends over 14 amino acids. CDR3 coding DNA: TGTGCCAGCAGCCCAAGACTAGTCGGCGGGGAGCTGGTTTTT. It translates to CASSPRLVGGELVF.

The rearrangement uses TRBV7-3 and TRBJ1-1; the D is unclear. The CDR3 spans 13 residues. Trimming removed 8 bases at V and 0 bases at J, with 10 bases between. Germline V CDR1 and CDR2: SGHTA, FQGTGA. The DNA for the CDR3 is TGTGCCAGCGGCCGCTTAATGAACACTGAAGCTTTCTTT. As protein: CASGRLMNTEAFF.

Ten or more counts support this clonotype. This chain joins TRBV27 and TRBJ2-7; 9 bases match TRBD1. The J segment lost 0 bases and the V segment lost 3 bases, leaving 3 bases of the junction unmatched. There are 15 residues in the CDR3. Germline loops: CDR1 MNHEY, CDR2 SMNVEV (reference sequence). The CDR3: CASSFSGQGSYEQYF. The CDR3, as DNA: TGTGCCAGCAGTTTTTCGGGACAGGGCTCCTACGAGCAGTACTTC.

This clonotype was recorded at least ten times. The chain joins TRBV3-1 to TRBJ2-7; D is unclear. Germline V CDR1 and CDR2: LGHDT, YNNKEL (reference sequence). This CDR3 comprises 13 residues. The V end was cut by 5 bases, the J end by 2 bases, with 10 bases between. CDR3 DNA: TGTGCCAGCAGCTCGGCGGCGGCCTACGAGCAGTACTTC. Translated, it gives CASSSAAAYEQYF.

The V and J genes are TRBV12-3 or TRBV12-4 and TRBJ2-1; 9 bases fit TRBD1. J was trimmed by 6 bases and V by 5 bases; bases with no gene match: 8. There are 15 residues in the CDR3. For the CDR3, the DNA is TGTGCCAGCAGTGACCGGGACAGGGTAGGCAATGAGCAGTTCTTC. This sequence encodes CASSDRDRVGNEQFF.

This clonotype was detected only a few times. CDR3 amino acids: CASSFGDRASYEQYF. CDR3 DNA: TGTGCCAGCAGTTTTGGGGACAGGGCTTCCTACGAGCAGTACTTC. The chain joins TRBV28 to TRBJ2-7; 9 positions match TRBD1. CDR3 length equals 15 residues. Germline V gene lookup returns CDR1 MDHEN and CDR2 SYDVKM. The J segment lost 1 base and the V segment lost 3 bases, leaving 4 bases of the junction unmatched.